A single sample is the source of the 5 T cell receptor beta chains below, sequenced in a study of blood T cell repertoires in COVID-19 (dated by TCRdb to the early 2020s). The protocol used for the library was the immunoSEQ multiplex PCR assay. As stored in TCRdb, this immuneACCESS dataset retains in-frame rearrangements with V and J assigned. A fraction of the clones does not appear; measured against another copy, unresolved V genes explain less than half of the discrepancy, and the remainder lacks a known reason. The sample yields 150,000 to 200,000 clones; 87% were counted once. About a tenth of the sample lies in the top ten. Input material: peripheral blood. These TCRs come from a woman in her sixties or seventies with COVID-19, enrolled during active disease.

Note on this clone: Other DNA variants within this sample encode the same CDR3. The J gene is TRBJ1-2, the V gene TRBV18, with D possibly TRBD1 on 6 matching bases. This CDR3 contains 13 residues. Germline V gene data show CDR1 as KGHSH and CDR2 as LQKENI. The V and J ends lost 3 bases and 2 bases respectively, with 7 bases between them. The CDR3 loop reads CASSPDRNYGYTF. The CDR3 DNA reads as TGTGCCAGCTCACCTGACAGGAACTATGGCTACACCTTC.

About this clone itself: Other nucleotide sequences from this sample produce the same CDR3. The chain recombines TRBV15 with TRBJ1-5; 8 bases fit TRBD1. CDR1 and CDR2 (germline): LNHNV, YYDKDF (reference sequence). The ends lost 2 bases at V and 7 bases at J; junction bases unmatched: 7. This CDR3 region has 15 residues. CDR3 protein: CATSRTGGVGQPQHF. CDR3 sequence (DNA): TGTGCCACCAGCAGAACAGGGGGAGTAGGACAGCCCCAGCATTTT.

The chain links TRBV6-5 to TRBJ2-5, with 13 bases lining up with TRBD2. The V gene's germline CDR1 is MNHEY and CDR2 SVGAGI. The CDR3 runs to 15 residues. V lost 7 bases, J lost 5 bases, and 7 bases stayed unmatched. As DNA, the CDR3 is TGTGCCAGCACCTATAAGACTAGCGGGAGGGAGACCCAGTACTTC. The encoded protein is CASTYKTSGRETQYF.

This chain uses TRBV4-2 with TRBJ2-1, with 7 bases lining up with TRBD2. Germline V gene lookup returns CDR1 LGHNA and CDR2 YNFKEQ. The V segment lost 1 base and the J segment 5 bases; nucleotides outside the gene matches: 8. This CDR3 spans 16 amino acids. Here the CDR3 DNA reads TGTGCCAGCAGCCAAGGTTTCGGCGGGGGAGACAATGAGCAGTTCTTC. Protein product: CASSQGFGGGDNEQFF.

The chain links TRBV19 to TRBJ1-6, with TRBD1 matching 8 bases. CDR1 is LNHDA, CDR2 SQIVND, per germline (reference sequence). Trimming removed 5 bases from V and 6 bases from J; junction bases left unmatched: 6. CDR3 length: 15 amino acids. The CDR3 DNA reads as TGTGCCAGTAGTCCGGACAGGGACTTTAATTCACCCCTCCACTTT. It encodes CASSPDRDFNSPLHF. Using reference TRBV19 and TRBJ1-6 for the parts outside the CDR3, the full variable domain is DGGITQSPKYLFRKEGQNVTLSCEQNLNHDAMYWYRQDPGQGLRLIYYSQIVNDFQKGDIAEGYSVSREKKESFPLTVTSAQKNPTAFYLCASSPDRDFNSPLHFGNGTRLTVT.